This T cell receptor beta chain comes out of a study of blood T cell repertoires in COVID-19. Background on the study: From T cells, B-cell-depleted T cells, or PBMCs came the material, which was cDNA or gDNA.

The table came from immunoSEQ multiplex PCR; TCRdb's copy has only in-frame clones and leaves some out. The sample has around 67,000 clones, 70% to 90% seen once. The CDR3 has 13 residues. V lost 7 bases to trimming and J lost 3 bases; unmatched junction nucleotides: 5. CDR1 is MNHEY, CDR2 SVGAGI, per germline. The rearrangement links TRBV6-5 to TRBJ1-2, with 7 nucleotides matching TRBD1. This clonotype was obtained from a woman of 80 years or more with active or convalescent COVID-19. Source material: peripheral blood. CDR3: CASTRQGDYGYTF. The CDR3 coding sequence is TGTGCCAGCACCCGACAGGGTGACTATGGCTACACCTTC.